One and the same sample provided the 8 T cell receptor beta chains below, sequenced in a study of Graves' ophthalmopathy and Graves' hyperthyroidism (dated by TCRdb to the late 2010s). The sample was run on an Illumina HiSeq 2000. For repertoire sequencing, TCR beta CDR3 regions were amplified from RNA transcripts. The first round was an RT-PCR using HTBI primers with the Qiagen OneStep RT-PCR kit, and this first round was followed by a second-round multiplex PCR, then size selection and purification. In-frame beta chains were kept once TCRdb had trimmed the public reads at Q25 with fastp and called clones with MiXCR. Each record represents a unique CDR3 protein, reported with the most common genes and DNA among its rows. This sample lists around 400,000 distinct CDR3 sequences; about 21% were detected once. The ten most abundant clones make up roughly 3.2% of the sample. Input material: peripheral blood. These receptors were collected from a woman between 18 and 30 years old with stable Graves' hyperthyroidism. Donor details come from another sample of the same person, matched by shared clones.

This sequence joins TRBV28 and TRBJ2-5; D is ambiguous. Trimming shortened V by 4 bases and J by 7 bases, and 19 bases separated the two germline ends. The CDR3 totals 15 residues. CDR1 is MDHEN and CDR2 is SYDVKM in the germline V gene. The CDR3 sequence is CASSSLLLTGVTQYF. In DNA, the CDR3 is TGTGCCAGCAGTTCCCTCCTATTAACGGGCGTGACCCAGTACTTC.

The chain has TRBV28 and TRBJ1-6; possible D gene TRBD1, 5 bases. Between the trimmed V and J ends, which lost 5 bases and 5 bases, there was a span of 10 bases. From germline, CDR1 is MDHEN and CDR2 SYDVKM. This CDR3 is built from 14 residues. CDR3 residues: CASSRDGNNSPLHF. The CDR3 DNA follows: TGTGCCAGCAGTCGGGACGGAAATAATTCACCCCTCCACTTT.

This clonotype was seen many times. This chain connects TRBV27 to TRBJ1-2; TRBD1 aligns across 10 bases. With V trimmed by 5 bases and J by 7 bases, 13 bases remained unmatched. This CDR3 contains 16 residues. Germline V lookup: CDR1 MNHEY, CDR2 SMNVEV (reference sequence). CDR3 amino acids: CASSLPYRQGAGGYTF. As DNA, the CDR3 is TGTGCCAGCAGTCTTCCTTATCGACAGGGGGCGGGTGGCTACACCTTC.

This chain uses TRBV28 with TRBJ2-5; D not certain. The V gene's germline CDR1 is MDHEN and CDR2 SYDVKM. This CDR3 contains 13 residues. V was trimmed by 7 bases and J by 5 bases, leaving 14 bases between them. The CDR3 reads CASTRALRETQYF. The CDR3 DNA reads TGTGCCAGCACCCGGGCCCTGAGGGAGACCCAGTACTTC.

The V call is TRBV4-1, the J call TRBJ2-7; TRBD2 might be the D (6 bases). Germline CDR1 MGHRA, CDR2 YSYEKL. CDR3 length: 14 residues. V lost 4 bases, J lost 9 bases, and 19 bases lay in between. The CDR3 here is CASSPLRGSFGQYF. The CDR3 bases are TGCGCCAGCAGCCCTTTACGGGGGAGTTTCGGGCAGTACTTC.

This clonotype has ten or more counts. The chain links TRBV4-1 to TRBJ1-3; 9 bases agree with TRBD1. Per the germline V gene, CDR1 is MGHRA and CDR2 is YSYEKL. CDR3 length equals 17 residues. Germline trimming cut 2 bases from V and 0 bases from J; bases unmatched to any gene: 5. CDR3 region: CASSQRTGASSGNTIYF. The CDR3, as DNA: TGCGCCAGCAGCCAACGGACAGGGGCGAGCTCTGGAAACACCATATATTTT.

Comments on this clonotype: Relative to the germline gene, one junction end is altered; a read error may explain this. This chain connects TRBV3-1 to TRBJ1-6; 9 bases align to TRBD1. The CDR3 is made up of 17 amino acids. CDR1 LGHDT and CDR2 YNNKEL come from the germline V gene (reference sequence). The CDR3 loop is CASSRGTGSSYNSPLRF. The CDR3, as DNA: TGTGCCAGCAGCCGGGGGACAGGGAGCTCCTATAATTCACCCCTCCGCTTT.

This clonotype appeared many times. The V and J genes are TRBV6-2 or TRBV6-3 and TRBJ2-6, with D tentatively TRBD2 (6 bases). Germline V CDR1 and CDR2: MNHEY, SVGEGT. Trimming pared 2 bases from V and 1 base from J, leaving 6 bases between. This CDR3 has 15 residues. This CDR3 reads CASSYGGSGANVLTF. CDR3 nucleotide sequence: TGTGCCAGCAGTTACGGGGGGTCTGGGGCCAACGTCCTGACTTTC.